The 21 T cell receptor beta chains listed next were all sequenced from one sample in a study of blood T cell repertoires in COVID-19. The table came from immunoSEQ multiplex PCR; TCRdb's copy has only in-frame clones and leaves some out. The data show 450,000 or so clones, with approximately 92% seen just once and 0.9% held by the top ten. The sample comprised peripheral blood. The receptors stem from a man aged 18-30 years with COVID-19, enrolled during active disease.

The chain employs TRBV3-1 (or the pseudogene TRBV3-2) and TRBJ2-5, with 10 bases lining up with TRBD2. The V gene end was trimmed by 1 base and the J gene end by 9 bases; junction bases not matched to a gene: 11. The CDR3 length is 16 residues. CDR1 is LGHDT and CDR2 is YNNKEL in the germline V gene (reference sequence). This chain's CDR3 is CASSQALAGEAESQYF. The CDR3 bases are TGTGCCAGCAGCCAAGCCCTAGCGGGAGAAGCGGAGTCCCAGTACTTC.

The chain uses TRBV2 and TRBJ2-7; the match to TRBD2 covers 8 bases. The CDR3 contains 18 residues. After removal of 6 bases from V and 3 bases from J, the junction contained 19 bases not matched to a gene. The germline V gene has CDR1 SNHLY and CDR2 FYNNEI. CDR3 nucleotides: TGTGCCAGCAGGAGCGGCCCAGCGGGGGCCTCTTTTGACTACGAGCAGTACTTC. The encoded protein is CASRSGPAGASFDYEQYF.

CDR3 protein: CASSGGQGINQPQHF. The CDR3 bases are TGTGCCAGCTCAGGGGGACAGGGGATTAATCAGCCCCAGCATTTT. The V and J genes are TRBV18 and TRBJ1-5, with 10 bases fitting TRBD1. The CDR3 contains 15 residues. V was pared by 5 bases and J by 4 bases, with 5 bases of the junction left unmatched. Looked up from germline, CDR1 is KGHSH and CDR2 is LQKENI.

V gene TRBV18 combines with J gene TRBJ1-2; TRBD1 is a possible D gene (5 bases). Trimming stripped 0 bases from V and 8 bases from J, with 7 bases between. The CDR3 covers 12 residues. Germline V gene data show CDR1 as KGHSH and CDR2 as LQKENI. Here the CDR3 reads CASSPPGEGYTF. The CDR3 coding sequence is TGTGCCAGCTCACCACCAGGGGAAGGCTACACCTTC.

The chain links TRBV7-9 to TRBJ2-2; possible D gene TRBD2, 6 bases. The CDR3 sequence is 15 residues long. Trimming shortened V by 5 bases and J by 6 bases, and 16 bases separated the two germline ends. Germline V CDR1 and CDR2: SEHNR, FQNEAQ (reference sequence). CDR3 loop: CASSTGTEGPGELFF. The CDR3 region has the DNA TGTGCCAGCAGCACCGGGACTGAGGGGCCCGGGGAGCTGTTTTTT.

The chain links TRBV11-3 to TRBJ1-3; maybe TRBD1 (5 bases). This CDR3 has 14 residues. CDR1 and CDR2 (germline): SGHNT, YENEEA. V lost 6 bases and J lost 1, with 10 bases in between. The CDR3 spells CASSKTASGNTIYF. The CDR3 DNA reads TGTGCCAGCAGTAAGACAGCTTCTGGAAACACCATATATTTT.

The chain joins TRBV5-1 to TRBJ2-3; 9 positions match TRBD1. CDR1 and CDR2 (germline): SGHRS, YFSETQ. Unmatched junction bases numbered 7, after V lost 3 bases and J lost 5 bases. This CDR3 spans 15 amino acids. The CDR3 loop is CASSSGNRGQDTQYF. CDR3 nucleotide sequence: TGCGCCAGCAGCTCGGGGAACAGGGGGCAAGATACGCAGTATTTT. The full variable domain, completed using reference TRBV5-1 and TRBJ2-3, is KAGVTQTPRYLIKTRGQQVTLSCSPISGHRSVSWYQQTPGQGLQFLFEYFSETQRNKGNFPGRFSGRQFSNSRSEMNVSTLELGDSALYLCASSSGNRGQDTQYFGPGTRLTVL.

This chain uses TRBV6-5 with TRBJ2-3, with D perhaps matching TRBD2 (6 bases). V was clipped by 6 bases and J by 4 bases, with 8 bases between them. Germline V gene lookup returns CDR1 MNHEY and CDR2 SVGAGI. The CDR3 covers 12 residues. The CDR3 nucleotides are TGTGCCAGCAGCACGGGGGCAGATACGCAGTATTTT. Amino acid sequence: CASSTGADTQYF.

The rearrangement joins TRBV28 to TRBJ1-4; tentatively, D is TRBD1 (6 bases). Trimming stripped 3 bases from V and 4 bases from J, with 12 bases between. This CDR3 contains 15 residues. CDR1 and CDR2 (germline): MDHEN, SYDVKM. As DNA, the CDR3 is TGTGCCAGCAGTTTCTTTACAGGGAATAATGAAAAACTGTTTTTT. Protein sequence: CASSFFTGNNEKLFF.

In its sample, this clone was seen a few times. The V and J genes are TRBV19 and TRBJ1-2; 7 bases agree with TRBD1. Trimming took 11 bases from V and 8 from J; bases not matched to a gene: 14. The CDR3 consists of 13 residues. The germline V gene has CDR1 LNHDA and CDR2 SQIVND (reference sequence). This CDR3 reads CASGTVRPPGYTF. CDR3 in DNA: TGTGCCTCCGGGACAGTACGTCCCCCGGGCTACACCTTC.

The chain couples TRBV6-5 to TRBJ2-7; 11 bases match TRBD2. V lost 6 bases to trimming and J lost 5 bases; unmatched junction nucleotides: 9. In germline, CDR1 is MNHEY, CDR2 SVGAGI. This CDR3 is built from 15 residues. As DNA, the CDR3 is TGTGCCAGCAGCTCGCGGCTAGCGGGGGGACACGAGCAGTACTTC. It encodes CASSSRLAGGHEQYF.

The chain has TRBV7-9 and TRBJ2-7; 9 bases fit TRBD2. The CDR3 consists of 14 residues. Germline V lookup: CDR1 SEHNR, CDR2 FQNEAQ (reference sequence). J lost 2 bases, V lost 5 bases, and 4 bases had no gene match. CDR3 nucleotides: TGTGCCAGCAGCGATCTAGCGGGACCCTACGAGCAGTACTTC. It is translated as CASSDLAGPYEQYF.

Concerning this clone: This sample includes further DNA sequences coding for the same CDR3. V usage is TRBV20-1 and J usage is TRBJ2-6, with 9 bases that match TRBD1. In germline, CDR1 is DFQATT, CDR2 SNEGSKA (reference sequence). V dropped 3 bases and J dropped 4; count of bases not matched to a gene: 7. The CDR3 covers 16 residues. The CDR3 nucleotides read TGCAGTGCTAGTCCACAGGGGGCGGGGGGGGCCAACGTCCTGACTTTC. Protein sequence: CSASPQGAGGANVLTF.

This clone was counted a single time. Written as DNA, the CDR3 is TGTGCCACCAGTGATTGGACTAGCGGCCCCGGGGGGGACGAGACCCAGTACTTC. It encodes CATSDWTSGPGGDETQYF. The chain carries TRBV24-1 and TRBJ2-5; 10 bases are shared with TRBD2. The CDR3 has 18 residues. J was trimmed by 5 bases and V by 2 bases; bases with no gene match: 13. In germline, CDR1 is KGHDR, CDR2 SFDVKD.

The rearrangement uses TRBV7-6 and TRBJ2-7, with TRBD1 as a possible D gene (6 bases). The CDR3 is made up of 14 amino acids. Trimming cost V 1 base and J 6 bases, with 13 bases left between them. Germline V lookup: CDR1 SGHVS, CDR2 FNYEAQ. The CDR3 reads CASSLGAARGEQYF. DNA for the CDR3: TGTGCCAGCAGCTTAGGGGCAGCCAGGGGCGAGCAGTACTTC. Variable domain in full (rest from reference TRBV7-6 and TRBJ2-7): GAGVSQSPRYKVTKRGQDVALRCDPISGHVSLYWYRQALGQGPEFLTYFNYEAQQDKSGLPNDRFSAERPEGSISTLTIQRTEQRDSAMYRCASSLGAARGEQYFGPGTRLTVT.

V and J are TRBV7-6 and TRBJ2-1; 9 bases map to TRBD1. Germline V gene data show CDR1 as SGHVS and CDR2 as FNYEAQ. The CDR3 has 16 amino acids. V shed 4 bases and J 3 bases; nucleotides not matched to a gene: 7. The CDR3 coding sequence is TGTGCCAGCAGCTCCGCCGGGACAGGGTTCTACAATGAGCAGTTCTTC. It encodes CASSSAGTGFYNEQFF.

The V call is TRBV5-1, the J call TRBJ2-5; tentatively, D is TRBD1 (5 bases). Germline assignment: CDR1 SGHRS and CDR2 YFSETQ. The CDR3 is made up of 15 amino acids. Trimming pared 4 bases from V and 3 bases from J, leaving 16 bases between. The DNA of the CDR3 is TGCGCCAGCAGCCCGCTACCCAGGGAAGAAGAGACCCAGTACTTC. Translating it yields CASSPLPREEETQYF.

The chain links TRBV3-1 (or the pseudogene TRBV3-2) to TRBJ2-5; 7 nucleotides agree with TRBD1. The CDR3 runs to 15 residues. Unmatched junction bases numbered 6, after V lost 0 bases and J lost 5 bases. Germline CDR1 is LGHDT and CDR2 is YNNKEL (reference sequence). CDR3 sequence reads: CASSQDHGQVETQYF. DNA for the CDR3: TGTGCCAGCAGCCAAGATCACGGACAGGTGGAGACCCAGTACTTC.

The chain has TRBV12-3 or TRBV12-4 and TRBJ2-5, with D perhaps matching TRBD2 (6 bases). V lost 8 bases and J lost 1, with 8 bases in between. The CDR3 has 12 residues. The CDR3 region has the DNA TGTGCCAGCCAGGGACTCCAAGAGACCCAGTACTTC. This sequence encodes CASQGLQETQYF.

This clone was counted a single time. The CDR3 DNA sequence: TGTGCCATCAGGGAAGTGGCTAGCGGAGTGGGCACCGGGGAGCTGTTTTTT. It encodes CAIREVASGVGTGELFF. V and J are TRBV10-3 and TRBJ2-2; 7 nucleotides line up with TRBD2. J was trimmed by 4 bases and V by 6 bases; bases with no gene match: 14. The CDR3 totals 17 residues. Germline lookup yields CDR1 ENHRY and CDR2 SYGVKD.

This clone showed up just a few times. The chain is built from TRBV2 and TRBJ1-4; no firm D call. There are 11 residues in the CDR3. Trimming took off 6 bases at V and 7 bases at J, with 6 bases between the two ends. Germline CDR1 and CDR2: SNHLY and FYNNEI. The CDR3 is CASRRGEKLFF. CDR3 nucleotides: TGTGCCAGCAGGAGAGGTGAAAAACTGTTTTTT.